This T cell receptor (beta chain) originates from a study of T cells in Graves' hyperthyroidism and ophthalmopathy. Amplification of TCR beta CDR3 regions used RNA as the template. The HTBI primer set drove a first-round RT-PCR of the TCR CDR3. TCRdb called the multiplex PCR reads again in MiXCR, with one record for every CDR3 protein. The sample yields roughly 570,000 distinct CDR3 sequences, 46% seen once. The CDR3 spans 11 residues. The germline gives CDR1 SEHNR, CDR2 FQNEAQ (reference sequence). As for this clonotype: Just one base apart from a much larger clone, this may be a read error.

Material for sequencing was peripheral blood or thyroid tissue (not recorded which). The chain couples TRBV7-9 to TRBJ1-1; tentative D call: TRBD1 (5 bases). This receptor was obtained from an adult woman with Graves' disease, either hyperthyroidism or ophthalmopathy (not recorded which). The CDR3 protein is CASRGGTEASF. The CDR3 bases are TGTGCCAGCAGAGGAGGGACGGAAGCTTCCTTT.